The sequence of this T cell receptor (beta chain) was determined in a study of blood T cell repertoires in COVID-19. Study as a whole: PBMCs, B-cell-depleted T cells, or T cells were the source of the cDNA or gDNA that made up the material.

CDR1 is SGHDT and CDR2 is YYEEEE in the germline V gene. Trimming removed 4 bases from V and 7 bases from J; junction bases left unmatched: 11. The CDR3 is 15 amino acids. Libraries were prepared by immunoSEQ multiplex PCR; TCRdb keeps only in-frame clonotypes and omits some of them. The repertoire has around 93,000 clones, 80% to 95% of them found once; the top ten carry 6.5% to 8%. The clonotype originates from a man aged 18 to 30 with COVID-19, enrolled during active disease. The chain is built from TRBV5-6 and TRBJ2-5; 9 bases agree with TRBD2. The specimen was peripheral blood. The CDR3 bases are TGTGCCAGCAGCCGTTTGCGAGGAGCGGGAGGGACCCAGTACTTC. It yields the protein CASSRLRGAGGTQYF.